The 22 T cell receptor beta chains below all came from one sample that was sequenced in a study of T cells in Graves' hyperthyroidism and ophthalmopathy. The investigators amplified TCR beta CDR3 regions from RNA transcripts. HTBI primers were the set used in a first-round RT-PCR of the TCR CDR3. From the multiplex PCR reads, TCRdb called clonotypes with MiXCR, one entry per CDR3 protein. The data show fewer than 110,000 distinct CDR3 sequences, about 16% seen once. The source material was blood. The receptors originated from a woman between 50 and 59 years old with Graves' hyperthyroidism.

V usage is TRBV4-2 and J usage is TRBJ2-3; 8 nucleotides agree with TRBD2. Per the germline V gene, CDR1 is LGHNA and CDR2 is YNFKEQ. The junction had 4 bases not matched to a gene; V was cut back by 2 bases and J by 3 bases. The CDR3 is 15 amino acids. The CDR3 coding sequence is TGTGCCAGCAGCCAAAAGCGGGAGAGAACAGATACGCAGTATTTT. This translates into CASSQKRERTDTQYF.

The chain employs TRBV3-1 and TRBJ2-1; 11 bases map to TRBD2. Germline CDR1 and CDR2: LGHDT and YNNKEL (reference sequence). The CDR3 loop spans 17 amino acids. The trim removed 2 bases at V and 3 bases at J, leaving 6 bases unmatched. CDR3 sequence (DNA): TGTGCCAGCAGCCAAATAGCGGGAGGGCCGCACTACAATGAGCAGTTCTTC. Protein product: CASSQIAGGPHYNEQFF.

This chain links TRBV20-1 with TRBJ2-7, with a weak D call TRBD1 (8 bases). Germline CDR1 is DFQATT and CDR2 is SNEGSKA (reference sequence). This CDR3 is 23 amino acids long. Trimming left V 6 bases short and J 2 bases short, with 44 bases between. This chain's CDR3 is CSAPREGGQDGYTGTGTTYEQYV. The CDR3 region has the DNA TGCAGTGCCCCTCGTGAGGGGGGGCAGGATGGCTACACCGGGACAGGCACCACCTACGAGCAGTACGTC.

This clonotype has ten or more counts. This sequence joins TRBV7-3 and TRBJ1-1; 8 bases map to TRBD1. The trim removed 4 bases at V and 4 bases at J, leaving 5 bases unmatched. This CDR3 region has 14 residues. Germline V gene data show CDR1 as SGHTA and CDR2 as FQGTGA. The CDR3 coding sequence is TGTGCCAGCAGCTCGTACGGACAGGGCACTGAAGCTTTCTTT. This gives the protein CASSSYGQGTEAFF. The whole variable domain, filled in from reference TRBV7-3 and TRBJ1-1, reads GAGVSQTPSNKVTEKGKYVELRCDPISGHTALYWYRQSLGQGPEFLIYFQGTGAADDSGLPNDRFFAVRPEGSVSTLKIQRTERGDSAVYLCASSSYGQGTEAFFGQGTRLTVV.

This clonotype was detected a few times. A read error may be the cause here, since a much bigger clone is one base away. The CDR3, as DNA: TGTGCCAGCAGCTCCGGAGGATTCGGCACTGAAGCTTTCTTT. The encoded protein is CASSSGGFGTEAFF. The chain couples TRBV5-6 to TRBJ1-1; no definite D call. V lost 3 bases and J lost 4, with 13 bases in between. The length of the CDR3 is 14 residues. Germline loops: CDR1 SGHDT, CDR2 YYEEEE. Supplemented by reference TRBV5-6 and TRBJ1-1, the full variable domain reads DAGVTQSPTHLIKTRGQQVTLRCSPKSGHDTVSWYQQALGQGPQFIFQYYEEEERQRGNFPDRFSGHQFPNYSSELNVNALLLGDSALYLCASSSGGFGTEAFFGQGTRLTVV.

The rearrangement uses TRBV20-1 and TRBJ1-2, with 9 bases lining up with TRBD1. The CDR3 runs 15 residues. Germline V CDR1 and CDR2: DFQATT, SNEGSKA (reference sequence). With V trimmed by 6 bases and J by 4 bases, 12 bases remained unmatched. The CDR3 sequence: CSARDRVNVGYGYTF. The CDR3 DNA reads as TGCAGTGCCAGGGACAGGGTGAATGTGGGCTATGGCTACACCTTC.

This clonotype came up many times. The CDR3 nucleotides are TGTGCCAGCAGTTCCCAATTCGGACAGGTTGAAAAACTGTTTTTT. Residues: CASSSQFGQVEKLFF. This rearrangement joins TRBV27 to TRBJ1-4, with 7 bases matching TRBD1. Per the germline V gene, CDR1 is MNHEY and CDR2 is SMNVEV (reference sequence). This CDR3 region has 15 residues. V gave up 4 bases and J gave up 7 bases; unmatched junction bases: 9.

This clonotype was found many times. This chain links TRBV28 with TRBJ1-4; possibly TRBD1 for D (5 bases). The V gene's germline CDR1 is MDHEN and CDR2 SYDVKM. Trimming took 6 bases from V and 7 from J, leaving 12 bases between them. The CDR3 totals 13 residues. The CDR3 is CASRAGLGEKLFF. For the CDR3, the DNA is TGTGCCAGCAGGGCAGGGTTGGGTGAAAAACTGTTTTTT.

This clonotype was recorded many times. V and J are TRBV18 and TRBJ1-2; D call uncertain. Germline CDR1 and CDR2: KGHSH and LQKENI. Trimming took off 3 bases at V and 4 bases at J, with 18 bases between the two ends. The CDR3 contains 16 residues. This chain's CDR3 is CASSPLEEAGSYGYTF. The CDR3 DNA is TGTGCCAGCTCACCGCTTGAGGAGGCGGGCAGCTATGGCTACACCTTC.

V usage is TRBV3-1 and J usage is TRBJ2-5; TRBD1 is a possible D gene (6 bases). Germline V gene lookup returns CDR1 LGHDT and CDR2 YNNKEL (reference sequence). This CDR3 comprises 14 residues. V lost 1 base and J lost 1, with 7 bases in between. CDR3 nucleotides: TGTGCCAGCAGCCAAGCGGACAGCCAAGAGACCCAGTACTTC. Translated: CASSQADSQETQYF.

The table lists this clonotype with many counts. This rearrangement joins TRBV28 to TRBJ1-2; D perhaps matches TRBD1 (6 bases). The CDR3 is 13 residues long. V lost 8 bases and J lost 7, with 17 bases in between. Germline V gene lookup returns CDR1 MDHEN and CDR2 SYDVKM. CDR3 in amino acids: CASGWTAYSGYTF. The DNA of the CDR3 is TGTGCCAGCGGATGGACAGCTTATAGTGGCTACACCTTC.

This clonotype came up a few times. V usage is TRBV2 and J usage is TRBJ2-2; perhaps TRBD1 as D (6 bases). This CDR3 is 15 amino acids long. The V end lost 5 bases, the J end lost 4 bases, and 14 bases lay between the germline ends. The V gene's germline CDR1 is SNHLY and CDR2 FYNNEI. This CDR3 reads CASSRRRGSTGELFF. CDR3 in DNA: TGTGCCAGCAGTCGCCGCAGGGGAAGCACCGGGGAGCTGTTTTTT.

In this sample, this clonotype turned up many times. The chain combines TRBV6-1 with TRBJ2-1; D might be TRBD2 (5 bases). Trimming cost V 6 bases and J 7 bases, with 16 bases left between them. The CDR3 consists of 14 residues. Looked up from germline, CDR1 is MNHNS and CDR2 is SASEGT. The CDR3 loop reads CASSARGNINEQFF. DNA of the CDR3: TGTGCCAGCAGCGCCAGAGGGAATATAAATGAGCAGTTCTTC.

J is TRBJ2-1 and V is TRBV19, with TRBD2 matching over 11 bases. Losses at the gene ends were 5 bases for V and 0 bases for J; bases not matched to a gene: 9. CDR1 and CDR2 from the germline V gene are LNHDA and SQIVND (reference sequence). The CDR3 length is 18 residues. CDR3 residues: CASSSSTSGAFSYNEQFF. As DNA, the CDR3 is TGTGCCAGTAGTTCGTCGACTAGCGGGGCTTTCTCCTACAATGAGCAGTTCTTC.

The V call is TRBV11-1, the J call TRBJ2-5; TRBD2 aligns across 10 bases. Germline loops: CDR1 SGHAT, CDR2 FQDESV (reference sequence). V was pared by 1 base and J by 5 bases, with 7 bases of the junction left unmatched. The CDR3 has 16 amino acids. CDR3 protein: CASSLGSGRARETQYF. The CDR3 nucleotides are TGTGCCAGCAGCTTAGGAAGCGGGAGGGCCCGGGAGACCCAGTACTTC.

There are many counts of this clonotype. This sequence joins TRBV7-9 and TRBJ1-3; TRBD1 might be the D (5 bases). The V gene lost 5 bases and the J gene lost 4 bases, with 12 bases spanning the gap. The CDR3 totals 14 residues. The germline gives CDR1 SEHNR, CDR2 FQNEAQ (reference sequence). In nucleotides, the CDR3 is TGTGCCAGCAGCCGAGGGGAATTCGGAAACACCATATATTTT. This gives the protein CASSRGEFGNTIYF.

This clonotype was recorded many times. V is TRBV29-1 and J is TRBJ2-3, with 13 bases lining up with TRBD2. This CDR3 region has 15 residues. Germline values: CDR1 SQVTM, CDR2 ANQGSEA. V shed 4 bases, J shed 5 bases, and the junction held 6 bases outside the gene matches. The CDR3 region has the DNA TGCAGCGTTGGCGGGACTAGCGGGATTGGAGATACGCAGTATTTT. Protein sequence: CSVGGTSGIGDTQYF.

The sample holds many counts of this clonotype. V usage is TRBV30 and J usage is TRBJ1-1, with D unresolved. The germline V gene has CDR1 GTSNPN and CDR2 SVGIG (reference sequence). Between the trimmed V and J ends, which lost 3 bases and 0 bases, there was a span of 8 bases. CDR3 length: 13 residues. CDR3 residues: CAWRESLNTEAFF. The DNA for the CDR3 is TGTGCCTGGAGGGAGTCTTTGAACACTGAAGCTTTCTTT.

Ten or more counts support this clonotype. This chain connects TRBV20-1 to TRBJ2-7; 8 nucleotides align to TRBD2. In germline, CDR1 is DFQATT, CDR2 SNEGSKA (reference sequence). V dropped 1 base and J dropped 5; count of bases not matched to a gene: 10. This CDR3 has 15 residues. The CDR3 spells CSARGTGTRYDEQYF. CDR3 DNA: TGCAGTGCTAGAGGAACCGGGACTAGATACGACGAGCAGTACTTC.

This clonotype was seen ten or more times. J is TRBJ2-7 and V is TRBV3-1; D unclear. The germline V and J ends were trimmed by 0 bases and 2 bases, with 11 bases remaining between them. CDR1 is LGHDT, CDR2 YNNKEL, per germline (reference sequence). The CDR3 totals 15 residues. The CDR3 reads CASSQDLGKTYEQYF. CDR3 DNA sequence: TGTGCCAGCAGCCAAGATCTCGGAAAGACCTACGAGCAGTACTTC.

This clonotype was observed many times. The chain has TRBV10-3 and TRBJ1-1; maybe TRBD1 (5 bases). The CDR3 covers 15 residues. Germline CDR1 reads ENHRY; CDR2 reads SYGVKD. The V gene lost 2 bases and the J gene lost 1 base, with 11 bases spanning the gap. CDR3 sequence reads: CAISEVSTANTEAFF. In nucleotides, the CDR3 is TGTGCCATCAGTGAGGTCTCGACAGCGAACACTGAAGCTTTCTTT.

In this sample, this clonotype turned up a few times. This chain joins TRBV6-2 or TRBV6-3 and TRBJ2-4, with no clear D. Germline V gene data show CDR1 as MNHEY and CDR2 as SVGEGT. Trimming left V 2 bases short and J 8 bases short, with 13 bases between. This CDR3 is 14 amino acids long. In nucleotides, the CDR3 is TGTGCCAGCAGTTACGGGCCTAACCAGGACATTCAGTACTTC. Translation: CASSYGPNQDIQYF.